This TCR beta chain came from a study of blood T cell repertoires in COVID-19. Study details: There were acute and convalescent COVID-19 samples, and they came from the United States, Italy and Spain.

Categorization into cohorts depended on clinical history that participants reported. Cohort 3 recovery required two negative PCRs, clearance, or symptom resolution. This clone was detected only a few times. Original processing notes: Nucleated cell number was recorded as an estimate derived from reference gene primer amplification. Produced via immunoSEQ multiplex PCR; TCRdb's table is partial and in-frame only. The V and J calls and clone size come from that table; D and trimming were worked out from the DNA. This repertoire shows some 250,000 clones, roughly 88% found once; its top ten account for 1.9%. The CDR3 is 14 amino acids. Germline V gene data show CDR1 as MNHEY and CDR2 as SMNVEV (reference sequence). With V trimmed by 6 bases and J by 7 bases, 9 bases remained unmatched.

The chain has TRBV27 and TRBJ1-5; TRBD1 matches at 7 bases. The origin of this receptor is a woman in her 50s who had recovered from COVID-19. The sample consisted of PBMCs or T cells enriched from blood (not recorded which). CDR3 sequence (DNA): TGTGCCAGCAGCGCCCCAGGGGGAGGACAGCCCCAGCATTTT. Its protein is CASSAPGGGQPQHF.